The TCR beta chain under discussion was sequenced for a study of CD8 T cells in ankylosing spondylitis. This CDR3 has 13 residues. V was shortened by 5 bases and J by 5 bases, with 13 bases between the two germline ends. The germline V gene has CDR1 DFQATT and CDR2 SNEGSKA (reference sequence). This clonotype was counted ten times or more. Its antigen is unknown. TCRdb analysed the 5' RACE reads with MiXCR anew, one entry per CDR3 protein. Here the sample spans 200,000 to 250,000 distinct CDR3 sequences, about 10% being singletons. Study-wide results and caveats: Apparently characteristic of ankylosing spondylitis blood was a TCR beta motif (about 8 highly homologous variants).

Sample: blood, either unsorted or a sorted T cell fraction (not recorded which). This sequence joins TRBV20-1 and TRBJ1-5; no reliable D call. The receptor comes from a male donor with ankylosing spondylitis or in good health (not recorded which). DNA for the CDR3: TGCAGTGCTTCCTACTCTTCTGATCAGCCCCAGCATTTT. Residues: CSASYSSDQPQHF.